This paragraph covers one TCR beta chain sequence. This sample was included in a study of T cell responses to AZD1222 COVID-19 vaccine. Germline V gene sequence: CDR1 MDHEN, CDR2 SYDVKM. The J segment lost 6 bases and the V segment lost 6 bases, leaving 11 bases of the junction unmatched. The CDR3 spans 15 residues. The table came from immunoSEQ multiplex PCR; TCRdb's copy has only in-frame clones and leaves some out. Of about 99,000 clones in the sample, more than 90% were seen once. This receptor was obtained from an adult in good health. The chain employs TRBV28 and TRBJ2-3; 8 nucleotides line up with TRBD2. Here the sequenced sample was peripheral blood, taken on day 0 of AZD1222 vaccination. The CDR3 DNA follows: TGTGCCAGCAGCGAGAGCGGGAGTACGAGCGATACGCAGTATTTT. Translation: CASSESGSTSDTQYF.